What follows describes a single T cell receptor beta chain. This table comes from immunoSEQ multiplex PCR, and its TCRdb copy is limited to in-frame clones, with some not included. The table lists more than 95,000 clones, about 86% of them singletons. Trimming took 5 bases from V and 1 from J, leaving 13 bases between them. Germline CDR1 and CDR2: LNHDA and SQIVND (reference sequence). The CDR3 has 15 amino acids. The data originate from a study of PD-1 blockade in mismatch repair-deficient tumors. In the study overall: Enrolled about 2013-2016, patients had progressing, pretreated mismatch repair-deficient cancers of more than ten types.

All patients were mismatch repair deficient, assessed by either PCR or immunohistochemistry. TCR sequencing covered a few patients who responded to pembrolizumab. This material consisted of peripheral blood, taken 44 weeks after starting pembrolizumab. The receptor was derived from an adult with mismatch repair-deficient cancer. V usage is TRBV19 and J usage is TRBJ2-3; D possibly corresponds to TRBD2 (5 bases). CDR3 in amino acids: CASSPSSIGTDTQYF. Here the CDR3 DNA reads TGTGCCAGTAGTCCCTCTAGCATCGGCACAGATACGCAGTATTTT.